These T cell receptor beta chains were read from a single sample in a study of blood T cell repertoires in COVID-19. Only in-frame clones appear in the TCRdb table, and some are missing; sequencing was by immunoSEQ multiplex PCR. The data show hundreds of thousands of clones, 70% to 90% seen once. Sequenced material: PBMCs or T cells enriched from blood (not recorded which). All receptors derive from a woman in her thirties or forties who had recovered from COVID-19. The CDR3 runs from the conserved cysteine through the conserved F or W. The D gene is left open where the match is weak.

CDR3 protein: CASSPGQAQPQHF
CDR3 DNA: TGTGCCAGCAGTCCCGGACAGGCCCAGCCCCAGCATTTT
J gene: TRBJ1-5
D gene: TRBD1
V gene: TRBV27

CDR3 protein: CAITSATAYSGNTIYF
CDR3 DNA: TGTGCCATCACGTCCGCGACAGCTTACTCTGGAAACACCATATATTTT
J gene: TRBJ1-3
D gene: NA
V gene: TRBV10-3

CDR3 protein: CASSLAGNMNTEAFF
CDR3 DNA: TGTGCCAGCAGCTTGGCAGGGAACATGAACACTGAAGCTTTCTTT
J gene: TRBJ1-1
D gene: NA
V gene: TRBV7-9

CDR3 protein: CASSIDRDANYGYTF
CDR3 DNA: TGTGCCAGCAGTATTGACAGGGACGCTAACTATGGCTACACCTTC
J gene: TRBJ1-2
D gene: TRBD1
V gene: TRBV6-5

CDR3 protein: CASSPSGTGPRNTIYF
CDR3 DNA: TGTGCCAGCTCACCATCCGGGACAGGGCCACGAAACACCATATATTTT
J gene: TRBJ1-3
D gene: TRBD1
V gene: TRBV18

CDR3 protein: CASSYNRRMGTPEQFF
CDR3 DNA: TGTGCCAGCAGTTACAACCGACGGATGGGGACTCCAGAGCAGTTCTTC
J gene: TRBJ2-1
D gene: NA
V gene: TRBV6-2/TRBV6-3

CDR3 protein: CASSPRLAENTGELFF
CDR3 DNA: TGTGCCAGCAGCCCGCGACTAGCGGAGAACACCGGGGAGCTGTTTTTT
J gene: TRBJ2-2
D gene: TRBD2
V gene: TRBV9

CDR3 protein: CASTPQGRNSYEQYF
CDR3 DNA: TGTGCCAGCACTCCCCAGGGAAGAAACTCCTACGAGCAGTACTTC
J gene: TRBJ2-7
D gene: NA
V gene: TRBV2

CDR3 protein: CASSEGETSGFTQYF
CDR3 DNA: TGTGCCAGCAGTGAAGGGGAGACTAGCGGGTTCACGCAGTATTTT
J gene: TRBJ2-3
D gene: TRBD2
V gene: TRBV2

CDR3 protein: CASSQGLGRGQETQYF
CDR3 DNA: TGTGCCAGCAGCCAAGGACTAGGGAGGGGACAAGAGACCCAGTACTTC
J gene: TRBJ2-5
D gene: TRBD2
V gene: TRBV7-2

CDR3 protein: CASSNHRREQYF
CDR3 DNA: TGTGCCAGCAGCAACCATCGCAGGGAGCAGTACTTC
J gene: TRBJ2-7
D gene: NA
V gene: TRBV5-6